This T cell receptor beta chain was observed in a study of T cell responses to AZD1222 COVID-19 vaccine. Trimming left V 6 bases short and J 9 bases short, with 12 bases between. Germline V gene data show CDR1 as MNHEY and CDR2 as SMNVEV (reference sequence). The CDR3 is 12 amino acids. TCRdb keeps only in-frame clones here, not all; method: immunoSEQ multiplex PCR. The profile shows 170,000 or so clones, around 93% of them singletons. The clonotype was recovered from an adult who received the MenACWY meningococcal vaccine as a control. The source was peripheral blood, collected 28 days after the second dose of the MenACWY control vaccine. The chain has TRBV27 and TRBJ2-1; D remains ambiguous. CDR3 nucleotide sequence: TGTGCCAGCAGGGAGAGACGGGCTGAGCAGTTCTTC. The encoded protein is CASRERRAEQFF.